This TCR beta chain is from a study of blood T cell repertoires in COVID-19. Study in general: Samples came from the United States, Italy and Spain, spanning acute and convalescent COVID-19.

TCRdb keeps only in-frame clones here, not all; method: immunoSEQ multiplex PCR. The sample records around 380,000 clones, around 87% being singletons. CDR1 and CDR2 (germline): SGHAT, FQNNGV. The V and J ends lost 4 bases and 0 bases respectively, with 10 bases between them. The CDR3 has 14 amino acids. Those who participated ranged in age from roughly 18 to 89 years and resided in about two dozen US areas. Cohort 3 donors were reported recovered after two negative PCRs, clearance, or symptom resolution. This clonotype was sampled from a man aged 25 to 45 who had recovered from COVID-19. The sequencing sample was made of PBMCs or T cells enriched from blood (not recorded which). The chain couples TRBV11-2 to TRBJ2-7, with a tentative D call TRBD2 (6 bases). CDR3 sequence: CASSSAGGSYEQYF. CDR3 DNA: TGTGCCAGCAGCTCCGCCGGGGGCTCCTACGAGCAGTACTTC.